This TCR beta chain was sequenced for a study of blood T cells in healthy people across ages (dated by TCRdb to between 2014 and 2017). Study-wide context: Template switching captured roughly one uniquely barcoded TCR beta cDNA molecule per two T cells in model experiments. Donors of different ages were randomly distributed across sequencing lanes to avoid experimental bias. For two donors (one aged 18 to 29 and one aged 80 or older), the study analyzed two additional independent replicas of 1 million unique cDNA reads from the same blood draw. The donors were divided into four age groups: young (average approximately 17 years), middle-aged (roughly 40), aged (62) and long-lived (about 79). Age-related changes in TCR beta repertoire diversity were measured in the study by deep sequencing normalized with unique cDNA molecular identifiers.

The investigation overall reported the following: Compared with the aged group, the long-lived group had more naive CD4+ T cells, fewer expanded clones and increased TCR diversity, suggesting age selection. Observed TCR beta diversity correlated strongly with the percentage of naive T cells measured by flow cytometry. Donor CMV infection status was unknown, potentially confounding age-related changes in expanded clonotypes. Total diversity estimates from one million sequenced T cells were considered lower bounds and underestimates. Bulk unsorted PBMC profiling prevented conclusive comparison of naive and antigen-experienced compartments. Observed TCR beta diversity per million T cells fell roughly linearly with age, and a significant reduction was already apparent by age roughly 40.

Donors were under 40 systemically healthy Caucasian individuals from Russia aged 6 to 90 years. About 10 milliliters of peripheral blood were collected from each donor into EDTA-treated Vacutainer tubes. PBMCs were isolated by Ficoll-Paque density-gradient centrifugation, with at least 6 million obtained per sample. Trizol reagent was used to extract total RNA from the PBMCs, yielding at least 5.5 micrograms per sample. For every donor, an aliquot of PBMCs went through flow cytometry to measure the percentages of naive CD45RAhigh/CD27high T cells. Libraries came from 5' RACE. The run used an Illumina HiSeq 2500. A second 7 to 11 cycle PCR used a sample-barcoded 5' primer and a J-beta primer mix. Each TCR beta cDNA molecule received a unique molecular identifier from a template-switch 5' adaptor carrying 12 random nucleotides. Each sample yielded at least 2.5 million CDR3-containing paired-end reads. First-strand cDNA was synthesized from all RNA with the Mint cDNA synthesis kit, primed by a TRBC-specific oligonucleotide. After uracil-DNA glycosylase treatment, a first 18-cycle PCR used universal primers M1SS and BC2_uni_R on all cDNA. As for the authors' bioinformatics: For normalization, 1 million high-quality reads were randomly selected from each sample, with every read carrying a distinct molecular identifier. Reads with shared molecular identifiers were discarded instead of being binned into consensus sequences. MiTCR, with a Q25 quality threshold and the strictest error-elimination algorithm, was used for CDR3 identification, clonotype clustering and error correction. A nonparametric unseen species model with Euler transformation was used to estimate lower-bound total TCR beta diversity. TCRdb trimmed public reads at Q25 via fastp, called clones via MiXCR and kept in-frame beta chains. Rows merge per CDR3 protein into single entries with the most common DNA and genes. The V and J calls and clone size come from TCRdb's table, not from the authors' own analysis. This sample holds fewer than 1 million distinct CDR3 sequences; 40% to 50% were observed only once. The ten biggest clones cover 15% to 25% of the sample.

With respect to this clonotype: The clone's antigen remains unknown. No clone much larger than this one lies a single base away; base qualities are absent.

The germline V end is reduced by 8 bases and the J end by 3 bases; junction bases left unmatched: 13. The CDR3 covers 17 residues, taking in both the cysteine and the phenylalanine. Only the CDR3 DNA stays, 51 bases, in frame from base 1. CDR1 and CDR2, per the germline V gene, are MDHEN and SYDVKM. Sequencing used blood. The chain employs TRBV28 and TRBJ2-4, and 10 junctional nucleotides match TRBD1. This clonotype was obtained from a man aged 55-75 years in good health. The nucleotides read TGTGCCAGCGCCGAGGCCCGGACAGGGGGTTTCAAAAACATTCAGTACTTC. This sequence encodes CASAEARTGGFKNIQYF.